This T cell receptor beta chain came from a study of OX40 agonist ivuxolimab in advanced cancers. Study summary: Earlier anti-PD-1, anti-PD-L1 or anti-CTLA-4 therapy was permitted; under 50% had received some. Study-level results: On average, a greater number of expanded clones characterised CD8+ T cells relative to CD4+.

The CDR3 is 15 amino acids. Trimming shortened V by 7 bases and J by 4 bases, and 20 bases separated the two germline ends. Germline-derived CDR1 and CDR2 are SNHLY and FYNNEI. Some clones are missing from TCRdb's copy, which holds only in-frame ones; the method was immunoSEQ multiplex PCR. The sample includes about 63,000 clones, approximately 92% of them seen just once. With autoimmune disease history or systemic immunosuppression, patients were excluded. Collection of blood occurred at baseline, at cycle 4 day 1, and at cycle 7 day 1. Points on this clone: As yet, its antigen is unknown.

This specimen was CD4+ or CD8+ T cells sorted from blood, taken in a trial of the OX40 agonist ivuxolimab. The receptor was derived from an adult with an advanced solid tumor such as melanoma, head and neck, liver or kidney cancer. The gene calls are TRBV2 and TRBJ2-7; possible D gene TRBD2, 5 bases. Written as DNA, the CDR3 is TGTGCCAGCACTCCCTCTAGCCGGGAAAGGTACGAGCAGTACTTC. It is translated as CASTPSSRERYEQYF.